These 3 T cell receptor beta chains share one sample of origin, sequenced in a study of blood T cell repertoires in COVID-19. Sequencing was performed with immunoSEQ multiplex PCR; in TCRdb, only in-frame clones are kept and a portion is missing. The sample has approximately 250,000 clones, about 86% seen once. The sample was peripheral blood. The origin of the receptors is a man aged 25-45 years with active or convalescent COVID-19.

This chain uses TRBV6-1 with TRBJ1-5; 8 bases match TRBD1. The germline V gene has CDR1 MNHNS and CDR2 SASEGT. This CDR3 has 15 residues. The V and J ends lost 2 bases and 5 bases, in that order; junction bases with no gene match: 5. CDR3 loop: CASSEWTGYYQPQHF. CDR3 nucleotide sequence: TGTGCCAGCAGTGAATGGACAGGGTATTATCAGCCCCAGCATTTT.

This clone appeared once. The V gene is TRBV3-1 (or the pseudogene TRBV3-2), the J gene TRBJ2-7, with TRBD2 identical over 13 bases. The V and J ends lost 5 bases and 7 bases, in that order; junction bases with no gene match: 5. CDR3 size: 14 residues. CDR1 and CDR2 from the germline V gene are LGHDT and YNNKEL (reference sequence). The CDR3 loop reads CASSSGLAGQEQYF. The CDR3 DNA is TGTGCCAGCAGCTCGGGACTAGCGGGGCAAGAGCAGTACTTC.

V and J are TRBV5-1 and TRBJ1-6, with 7 bases that match TRBD1. Germline CDR1 reads SGHRS; CDR2 reads YFSETQ. With 4 bases clipped from V and 3 bases from J, the junction kept 7 bases outside the gene matches. The CDR3 extends over 16 amino acids. The CDR3 DNA reads as TGCGCCAGCAGCCCCAGGGGGACAGACTATAATTCACCCCTCCACTTT. Translated: CASSPRGTDYNSPLHF.